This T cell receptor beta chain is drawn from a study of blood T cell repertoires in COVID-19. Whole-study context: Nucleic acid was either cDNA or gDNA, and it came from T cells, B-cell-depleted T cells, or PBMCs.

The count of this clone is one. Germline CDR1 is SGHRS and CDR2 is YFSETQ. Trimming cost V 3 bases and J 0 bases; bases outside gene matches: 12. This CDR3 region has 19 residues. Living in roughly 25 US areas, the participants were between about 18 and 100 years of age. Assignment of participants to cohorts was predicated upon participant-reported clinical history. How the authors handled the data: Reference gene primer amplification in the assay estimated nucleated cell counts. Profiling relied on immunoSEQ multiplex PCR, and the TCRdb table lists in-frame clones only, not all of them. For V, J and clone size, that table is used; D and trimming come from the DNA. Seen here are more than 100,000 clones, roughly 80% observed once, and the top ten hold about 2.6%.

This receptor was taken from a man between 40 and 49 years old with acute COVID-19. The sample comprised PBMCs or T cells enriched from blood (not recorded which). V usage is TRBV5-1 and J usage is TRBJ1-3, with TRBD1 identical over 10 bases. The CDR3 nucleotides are TGCGCCAGCAGCTCAACCGGGACAGGGGTCCAATACTCTGGAAACACCATATATTTT. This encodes CASSSTGTGVQYSGNTIYF. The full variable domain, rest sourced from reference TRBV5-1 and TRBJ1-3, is KAGVTQTPRYLIKTRGQQVTLSCSPISGHRSVSWYQQTPGQGLQFLFEYFSETQRNKGNFPGRFSGRQFSNSRSEMNVSTLELGDSALYLCASSSTGTGVQYSGNTIYFGEGSWLTVV.